This section outlines one T cell receptor (beta chain) sequence together with its context. Antigen unknown. The source of the sample is a study of cytotoxic CD8 clonotypes in ibrutinib-treated CLL. Whole-study context: By median about 69 months, around twelve had progressed and some 14 stayed remitted; responses had been 2 complete and around 25 partial.

There are 14 residues in the CDR3. The germline V and J ends were trimmed by 2 bases and 2 bases, with 7 bases remaining between them. Germline loops: CDR1 MNHNY, CDR2 SVGAGI (reference sequence). Points from the study as a whole: Sustained-remission and progressing patients had different sampling times.

The repertoire was sequenced with immunoSEQ multiplex PCR; TCRdb's copy has only in-frame clones and lacks some. This table has some 130,000 clones, approximately 85% appearing once. The gene calls are TRBV6-6 and TRBJ1-5; D is uncertain. The TCR originated in a human donor with chronic lymphocytic leukemia. Sequencing was performed on PBMCs, taken after 24 months of ibrutinib treatment. The CDR3 spells CASSYSGGNQPQHF. CDR3 in DNA: TGTGCCAGCAGTTACAGTGGGGGCAATCAGCCCCAGCATTTT.